This entry lists 25 T cell receptor beta chains sequenced from one sample in a study of cytomegalovirus exposure and HLA in healthy donors. PCR was performed using 60 Vbeta and 13 Jbeta primers. The table came from immunoSEQ multiplex PCR; TCRdb's copy has only in-frame clones and leaves some out. Of about 120,000 clones listed, roughly 79% are singletons. The sequencing input was PBMCs. All receptors come from a woman aged 40 to 49 in good health and CMV-seronegative.

The rearrangement uses TRBV5-1 and TRBJ2-1; 10 positions agree with TRBD2. The CDR3 runs 16 residues. Germline V lookup: CDR1 SGHRS, CDR2 YFSETQ. The V gene end was trimmed by 4 bases and the J gene end by 0 bases; junction bases not matched to a gene: 4. The CDR3 DNA sequence: TGCGCCAGCAGCCACATAGCGGGGGGCTCCTACAATGAGCAGTTCTTC. Amino acids: CASSHIAGGSYNEQFF.

J is TRBJ2-7 and V is TRBV7-2, with 7 bases identical to TRBD1. There are 13 residues in the CDR3. Germline CDR1 is SGHTA and CDR2 is FQGNSA. After removal of 1 base from V and 7 bases from J, the junction contained 4 bases not matched to a gene. Here the CDR3 DNA reads TGTGCCAGCAGCTTAGTCACAGGGGTAGAGCAGTACTTC. It specifies CASSLVTGVEQYF.

The chain combines TRBV18 with TRBJ1-2; D may be TRBD1 (5 bases). Trimming stripped 6 bases from V and 8 bases from J, with 16 bases between. The CDR3 has 13 amino acids. The V gene's germline CDR1 is KGHSH and CDR2 LQKENI. The CDR3 DNA follows: TGTGCCAGCTCCCCCCCGGCAGGGCCGGGCTACACCTTC. Translated: CASSPPAGPGYTF.

The chain is built from TRBV11-2 and TRBJ1-1; tentative D call: TRBD1 (5 bases). Germline assignment: CDR1 SGHAT and CDR2 FQNNGV. The CDR3 has 16 residues. V dropped 4 bases and J dropped 1 base, with 16 bases sitting between them. CDR3 in DNA: TGTGCCAGCAGCTCTGGGGTCAGGGCCCGGAACACTGAAGCTTTCTTT. It is translated as CASSSGVRARNTEAFF.

The V gene is TRBV6-1, the J gene TRBJ2-7; TRBD1 matches at 9 bases. V shed 5 bases, J shed 1 base, and the junction held 6 bases outside the gene matches. CDR1 is MNHNS and CDR2 is SASEGT in the germline V gene. The CDR3 runs to 15 residues. DNA for the CDR3: TGTGCCAGCAGTACAGAGACAGGGGGATCCTACGAGCAGTACTTC. This sequence encodes CASSTETGGSYEQYF.

This chain links TRBV19 with TRBJ1-2; D perhaps matches TRBD1 (5 bases). This CDR3 spans 15 amino acids. Germline lookup yields CDR1 LNHDA and CDR2 SQIVND (reference sequence). Trimming took off 3 bases at V and 4 bases at J, with 15 bases between the two ends. Here the CDR3 reads CASSIGTGERYGYTF. The CDR3 coding sequence is TGTGCCAGTAGTATTGGCACGGGGGAGCGCTATGGCTACACCTTC.

This clone was seen only once. This chain uses TRBV28 with TRBJ2-2; 9 nucleotides line up with TRBD1. The CDR3 has 15 amino acids. The J segment lost 11 bases and the V segment lost 3 bases, leaving 10 bases of the junction unmatched. Germline assignment: CDR1 MDHEN and CDR2 SYDVKM. The DNA of the CDR3 is TGTGCCAGCAGTTTTGCGGACAGGGGAGGAATAGAGCTGTTTTTT. As protein: CASSFADRGGIELFF.

The gene calls are TRBV29-1 and TRBJ1-2; D is perhaps TRBD1 (5 bases). CDR1 SQVTM and CDR2 ANQGSEA come from the germline V gene. This CDR3 has 13 residues. The V end lost 1 base, the J end lost 2 bases, and 8 bases lay between the germline ends. This CDR3 reads CSVEGQKNYGYTF. The CDR3 nucleotides read TGCAGCGTTGAAGGACAGAAAAACTATGGCTACACCTTC.

In its sample, this clone was seen once. This chain connects TRBV7-6 to TRBJ2-7, with D uncertain. Trimming cost V 1 base and J 0 bases, with 7 bases left between them. The germline V gene has CDR1 SGHVS and CDR2 FNYEAQ. The CDR3 consists of 14 residues. CDR3 region: CASSLEYGSYEQYF. The DNA of the CDR3 is TGTGCCAGCAGCTTAGAATACGGCTCCTACGAGCAGTACTTC.

The V gene is TRBV19, the J gene TRBJ2-7; possibly TRBD1 for D (6 bases). Germline assignment: CDR1 LNHDA and CDR2 SQIVND (reference sequence). V was cut by 7 bases and J by 1 base, with 14 bases left in between. This CDR3 spans 14 amino acids. CDR3 sequence: CASTRTALSYEQYF. DNA for the CDR3: TGTGCCAGTACCAGGACAGCCCTTTCCTACGAGCAGTACTTC. The full variable domain, completed using reference TRBV19 and TRBJ2-7, is DGGITQSPKYLFRKEGQNVTLSCEQNLNHDAMYWYRQDPGQGLRLIYYSQIVNDFQKGDIAEGYSVSREKKESFPLTVTSAQKNPTAFYLCASTRTALSYEQYFGPGTRLTVT.

The chain carries TRBV6-5 and TRBJ1-2; 10 bases line up with TRBD1. V lost 5 bases, J lost 4 bases, and 7 bases stayed unmatched. Germline V gives CDR1 MNHEY, CDR2 SVGAGI. The CDR3 loop spans 15 amino acids. This chain's CDR3 is CASSRGGQGTYGYTF. The CDR3 nucleotides are TGTGCCAGCAGTAGGGGGGGACAGGGGACCTATGGCTACACCTTC.

V is TRBV5-6 and J is TRBJ2-2; 9 bases fit TRBD1. V dropped 3 bases and J dropped 6; count of bases not matched to a gene: 9. Germline-derived CDR1 and CDR2 are SGHDT and YYEEEE. This CDR3 region has 16 residues. This CDR3 is CASSWAGQGRSGELFF. The CDR3 coding sequence is TGTGCCAGCAGCTGGGCGGGACAGGGAAGATCCGGGGAGCTGTTTTTT.

The chain links TRBV7-9 to TRBJ1-5; TRBD1 might be the D (5 bases). CDR1 is SEHNR, CDR2 FQNEAQ, per germline (reference sequence). The CDR3 spans 14 residues. Trimming removed 4 bases at V and 0 bases at J, with 7 bases between. CDR3: CASSSDSSNQPQHF. CDR3 DNA sequence: TGTGCCAGCAGCTCAGACAGTAGCAATCAGCCCCAGCATTTT.

The CDR3 loop is CASSLLVSGNTIYF. The CDR3 region has the DNA TGTGCCAGCAGCTTATTAGTCTCTGGAAACACCATATATTTT. This sequence joins TRBV7-9 and TRBJ1-3; D ambiguous. This CDR3 contains 14 residues. The V and J ends lost 2 bases and 0 bases respectively, with 5 bases between them. Looked up from germline, CDR1 is SEHNR and CDR2 is FQNEAQ (reference sequence).

This rearrangement joins TRBV2 to TRBJ2-3; possibly TRBD2 for D (5 bases). The ends were cut back, 0 bases at V and 1 base at J, with 11 bases in the middle. CDR3 length: 16 amino acids. Per germline, CDR1 SNHLY and CDR2 FYNNEI. The CDR3 nucleotides read TGTGCCAGCAGTGAAGCTTCCCGGACTCGCACAGATACGCAGTATTTT. Its protein is CASSEASRTRTDTQYF.

Only one count was recorded for this clone. The chain joins TRBV4-1 to TRBJ1-2, with D maybe TRBD1 (5 bases). The CDR3 consists of 14 residues. Germline CDR1 reads MGHRA; CDR2 reads YSYEKL. V was trimmed by 0 bases and J by 3 bases, leaving 8 bases between them. The DNA of the CDR3 is TGCGCCAGCAGCCAAGATCCGGGGGACTATGGCTACACCTTC. This encodes CASSQDPGDYGYTF.

The rearrangement links TRBV29-1 to TRBJ1-2, with 7 positions matching TRBD1. V was pared by 7 bases and J by 8 bases, with 16 bases of the junction left unmatched. The CDR3 runs to 14 residues. Germline V lookup: CDR1 SQVTM, CDR2 ANQGSEA. This chain's CDR3 is CSAGQGVVGMGYTF. CDR3 DNA sequence: TGCAGCGCAGGTCAGGGGGTCGTTGGGATGGGCTACACCTTC.

This clone was counted a few times. The chain combines TRBV28 with TRBJ2-5; 13 bases align to TRBD2. CDR3 size: 20 residues. The germline V gene has CDR1 MDHEN and CDR2 SYDVKM. The V and J ends lost 3 bases and 2 bases, in that order; junction bases with no gene match: 15. The CDR3 nucleotides are TGTGCCAGCAGTTTGGTTTGGACTAGCGGGAGAACTTACCAACAAGAGACCCAGTACTTC. This codes for CASSLVWTSGRTYQQETQYF. Complete variable domain (other parts from reference TRBV28 and TRBJ2-5): DVKVTQSSRYLVKRTGEKVFLECVQDMDHENMFWYRQDPGLGLRLIYFSYDVKMKEKGDIPEGYSVSREKKERFSLILESASTNQTSMYLCASSLVWTSGRTYQQETQYFGPGTRLLVL.

This clone has more than one count but fewer than ten. The chain carries TRBV28 and TRBJ1-1, with D perhaps matching TRBD1 (6 bases). V was cut by 3 bases and J by 0 bases, with 17 bases left in between. This CDR3 spans 17 amino acids. CDR1 and CDR2 (germline): MDHEN, SYDVKM. CDR3 sequence reads: CASSFLFGGLMNTEAFF. CDR3 DNA: TGTGCCAGCAGTTTTCTTTTTGGGGGCCTGATGAACACTGAAGCTTTCTTT.

The V call is TRBV5-1, the J call TRBJ2-3; D call uncertain. The CDR3 loop spans 13 amino acids. Germline CDR1 and CDR2: SGHRS and YFSETQ. V gave up 1 base and J gave up 1 base, with 4 bases separating them. CDR3 DNA: TGCGCCAGCAGCTTGAGCGGCACAGATACGCAGTATTTT. This gives the protein CASSLSGTDTQYF. Supplemented by reference TRBV5-1 and TRBJ2-3, the full variable domain reads KAGVTQTPRYLIKTRGQQVTLSCSPISGHRSVSWYQQTPGQGLQFLFEYFSETQRNKGNFPGRFSGRQFSNSRSEMNVSTLELGDSALYLCASSLSGTDTQYFGPGTRLTVL.

The gene calls are TRBV14 and TRBJ2-3, with TRBD2 matching 8 bases. CDR1 and CDR2 from the germline V gene are SGHDN and FVKESK. V gave up 0 bases and J gave up 5 bases; unmatched junction bases: 4. The CDR3 contains 15 residues. CDR3 in amino acids: CASSQDGGAGDTQYF. As DNA, the CDR3 is TGTGCCAGCAGCCAAGACGGGGGGGCGGGAGATACGCAGTATTTT.

Only one count was recorded for this clone. The chain links TRBV28 to TRBJ2-7; 10 bases line up with TRBD1. This CDR3 has 16 residues. J lost 2 bases, V lost 6 bases, and 10 bases had no gene match. CDR1 is MDHEN and CDR2 is SYDVKM in the germline V gene. CDR3 sequence: CASSYTRDRGTYEQYF. As DNA, the CDR3 is TGTGCCAGCAGCTATACTCGGGACAGGGGAACCTACGAGCAGTACTTC.

This clone was found once. The chain links TRBV14 to TRBJ1-4; weak D call: TRBD1 (5 bases). V was cut by 0 bases and J by 8 bases, with 13 bases left in between. CDR1 is SGHDN, CDR2 FVKESK, per germline. This CDR3 has 15 residues. This CDR3 is CASSQDWQGGEKLFF. The CDR3 nucleotides read TGTGCCAGCAGCCAAGATTGGCAGGGAGGCGAAAAACTGTTTTTT.

This clone was counted only a few times. The J gene is TRBJ1-1, the V gene TRBV28; D perhaps matches TRBD1 (5 bases). Trimming shortened V by 3 bases and J by 11 bases, and 10 bases separated the two germline ends. Germline values: CDR1 MDHEN, CDR2 SYDVKM. The CDR3 runs to 11 residues. The DNA of the CDR3 is TGTGCCAGCAGTTTGGGGGGGAGGGCTTTCTTT. It specifies CASSLGGRAFF.

The chain joins TRBV5-6 to TRBJ2-7; D is undetermined. This CDR3 contains 15 residues. V was pared by 0 bases and J by 2 bases, with 12 bases between. Germline V gene lookup returns CDR1 SGHDT and CDR2 YYEEEE. CDR3 coding DNA: TGTGCCAGCAGCTTGGGGAGTCCTGGCACCTACGAGCAGTACTTC. This codes for CASSLGSPGTYEQYF.